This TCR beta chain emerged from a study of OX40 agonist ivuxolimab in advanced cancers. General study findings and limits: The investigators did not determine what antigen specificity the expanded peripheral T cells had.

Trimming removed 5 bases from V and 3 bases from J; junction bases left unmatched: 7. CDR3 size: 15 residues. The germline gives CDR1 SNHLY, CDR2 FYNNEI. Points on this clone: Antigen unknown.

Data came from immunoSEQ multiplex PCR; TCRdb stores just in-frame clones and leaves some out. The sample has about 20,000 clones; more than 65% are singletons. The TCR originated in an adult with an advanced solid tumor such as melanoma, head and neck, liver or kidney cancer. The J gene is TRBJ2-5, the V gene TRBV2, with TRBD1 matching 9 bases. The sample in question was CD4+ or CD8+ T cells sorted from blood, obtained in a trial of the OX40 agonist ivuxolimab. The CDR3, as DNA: TGTGCCAGCAGTTCCACAGGGGGCAGAAAAGAGACCCAGTACTTC. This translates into CASSSTGGRKETQYF. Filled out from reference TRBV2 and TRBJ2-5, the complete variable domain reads EPEVTQTPSHQVTQMGQEVILRCVPISNHLYFYWYRQILGQKVEFLVSFYNNEISEKSEIFDDQFSVERPDGSNFTLKIRSTKLEDSAMYFCASSSTGGRKETQYFGPGTRLLVL.